The following is a T cell receptor (beta chain) sequence with its context. The antigen is undetermined. Reverse transcribing all isolated RNA meant expressed TCRB transcripts were sequenced. The repertoire was sequenced with immunoSEQ multiplex PCR; TCRdb's copy has only in-frame clones and lacks some. The sample consists of roughly 100,000 clones, 25% to 35% of them appearing once. V dropped 0 bases and J dropped 3; count of bases not matched to a gene: 2. The CDR3 sequence is 16 residues long. Germline CDR1 MNHEY, CDR2 SMNVEV (reference sequence). The data originate from a study of beta chain features in type 1 diabetes. The overall study: On cell yields, gender and age, patients and healthy donors were similar. Across all samples, some 98 million sorted cells were examined. Findings and caveats of the study: Type 1 diabetes patients had fewer VDJ junction insertions and more deletions. Patients with Type 1 diabetes showed moderately but significantly shorter TCRB CDR3s in all four CD4+ subsets. Healthy donors had naive, central memory and Treg TCRB repertoires that appeared less similar than those seen among patients.

V is TRBV27 and J is TRBJ2-2, with 9 bases lining up with TRBD1. The TCR was taken from a woman between 18 and 30 years old with type 1 diabetes. Sequencing was performed on central memory CD4+ T cells from blood. The DNA for the CDR3 is TGTGCCAGCAGTTTATCCGGGACAGGGCACACCGGGGAGCTGTTTTTT. It encodes CASSLSGTGHTGELFF.